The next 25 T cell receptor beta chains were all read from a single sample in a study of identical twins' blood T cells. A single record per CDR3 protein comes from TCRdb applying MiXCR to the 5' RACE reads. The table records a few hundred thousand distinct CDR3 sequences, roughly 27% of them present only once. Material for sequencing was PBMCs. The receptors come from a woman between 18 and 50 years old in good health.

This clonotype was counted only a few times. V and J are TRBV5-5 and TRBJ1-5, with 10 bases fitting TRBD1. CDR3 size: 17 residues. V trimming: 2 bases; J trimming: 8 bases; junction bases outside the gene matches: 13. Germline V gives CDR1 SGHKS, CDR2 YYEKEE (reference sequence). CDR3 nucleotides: TGTGCCAGCAGCTTTGCTCCGGGACAGGGGTGGTTGAAGCCCCAGCATTTT. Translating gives CASSFAPGQGWLKPQHF.

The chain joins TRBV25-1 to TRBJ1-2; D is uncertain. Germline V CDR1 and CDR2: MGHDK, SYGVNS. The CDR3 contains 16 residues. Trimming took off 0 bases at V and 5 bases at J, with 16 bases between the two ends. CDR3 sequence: CASSEYRRSERYGYTF. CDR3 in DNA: TGTGCCAGCAGTGAATATAGACGGTCGGAGAGATATGGCTACACCTTC.

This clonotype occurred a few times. The CDR3 DNA sequence: TGCAGCGTCGACAGTTCTAATGAAAAACTGTTTTTT. Encoded protein: CSVDSSNEKLFF. This chain joins TRBV29-1 and TRBJ1-4, with D perhaps TRBD1 (5 bases). Germline V CDR1 and CDR2: SQVTM, ANQGSEA. Trimming took off 6 bases at V and 3 bases at J, with 8 bases between the two ends. This CDR3 region has 12 residues.

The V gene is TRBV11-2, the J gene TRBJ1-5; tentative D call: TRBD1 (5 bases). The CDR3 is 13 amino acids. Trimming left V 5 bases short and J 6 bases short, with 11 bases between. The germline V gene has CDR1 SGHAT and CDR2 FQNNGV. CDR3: CASSRGDGQPQHF. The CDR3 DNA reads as TGTGCCAGCAGCCGGGGGGATGGTCAGCCCCAGCATTTT.

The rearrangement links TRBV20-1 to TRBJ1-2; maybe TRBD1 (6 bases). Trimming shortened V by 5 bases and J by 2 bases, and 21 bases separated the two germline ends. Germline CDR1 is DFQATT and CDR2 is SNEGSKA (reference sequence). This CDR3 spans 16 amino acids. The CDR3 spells CSAPPTGYLDNYGYTF. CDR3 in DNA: TGCAGTGCTCCCCCGACAGGATATCTGGACAACTATGGCTACACCTTC.

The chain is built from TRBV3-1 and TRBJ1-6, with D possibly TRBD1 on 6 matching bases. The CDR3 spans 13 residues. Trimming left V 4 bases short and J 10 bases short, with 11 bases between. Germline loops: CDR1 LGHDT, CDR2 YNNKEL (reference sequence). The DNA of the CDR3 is TGTGCCAGCAGCCCTTCGACAGGATCACCCCTCCACTTT. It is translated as CASSPSTGSPLHF.

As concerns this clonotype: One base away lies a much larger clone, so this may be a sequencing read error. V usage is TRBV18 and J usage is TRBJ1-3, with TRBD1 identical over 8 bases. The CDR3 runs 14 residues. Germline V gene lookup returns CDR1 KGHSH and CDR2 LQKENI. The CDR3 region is CASSRQGAGNSIYF. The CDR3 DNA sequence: TGTGCCAGCTCACGGCAGGGGGCTGGAAACTCCATATATTTT.

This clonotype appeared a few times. The CDR3 loop is CASARVVGFYEQYF. Written as DNA, the CDR3 is TGTGCCAGCGCCCGTGTAGTAGGTTTCTACGAGCAGTACTTC. This chain uses TRBV7-9 with TRBJ2-7, with D uncertain. Germline CDR1 and CDR2: SEHNR and FQNEAQ (reference sequence). The CDR3 spans 14 residues. With 8 bases removed from V and 3 bases from J, the gap between germline ends came to 17 bases.

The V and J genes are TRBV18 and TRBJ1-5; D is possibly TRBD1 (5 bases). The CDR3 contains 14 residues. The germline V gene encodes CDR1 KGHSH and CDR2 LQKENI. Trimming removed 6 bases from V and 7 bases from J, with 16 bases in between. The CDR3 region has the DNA TGTGCCAGCTCTCCGGTAGGGGAACAACAGCCCCAGCATTTT. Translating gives CASSPVGEQQPQHF.

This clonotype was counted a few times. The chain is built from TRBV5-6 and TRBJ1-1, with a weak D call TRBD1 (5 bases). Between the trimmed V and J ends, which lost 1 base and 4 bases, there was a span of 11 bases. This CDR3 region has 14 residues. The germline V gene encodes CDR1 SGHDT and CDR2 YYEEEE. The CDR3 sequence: CASSLLSGTTEAFF. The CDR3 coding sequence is TGTGCCAGCAGCTTGTTATCAGGGACCACTGAAGCTTTCTTT.

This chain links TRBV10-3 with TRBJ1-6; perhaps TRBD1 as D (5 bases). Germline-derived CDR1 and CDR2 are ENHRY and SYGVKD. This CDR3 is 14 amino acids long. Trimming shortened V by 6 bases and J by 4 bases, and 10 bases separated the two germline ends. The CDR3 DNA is TGTGCCATCAGCCCGGGACCGTATAATTCACCCCTCCACTTT. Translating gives CAISPGPYNSPLHF.

CDR3 amino acids: CSARGQTEAFF. Written as DNA, the CDR3 is TGCAGTGCTAGAGGACAGACTGAAGCTTTCTTT. The chain joins TRBV20-1 to TRBJ1-1, with D perhaps matching TRBD1 (5 bases). V lost 1 base and J lost 5, with 5 bases in between. CDR3 length equals 11 residues. Germline V gene lookup returns CDR1 DFQATT and CDR2 SNEGSKA (reference sequence).

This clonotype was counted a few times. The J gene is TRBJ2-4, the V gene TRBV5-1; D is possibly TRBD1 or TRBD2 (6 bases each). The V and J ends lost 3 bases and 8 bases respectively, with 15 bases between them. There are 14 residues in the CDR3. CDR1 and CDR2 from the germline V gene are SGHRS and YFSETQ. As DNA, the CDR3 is TGCGCCAGCAGCTCCGACAGGTCGGGGGACATTCAGTACTTC. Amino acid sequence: CASSSDRSGDIQYF. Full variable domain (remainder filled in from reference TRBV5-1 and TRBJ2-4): KAGVTQTPRYLIKTRGQQVTLSCSPISGHRSVSWYQQTPGQGLQFLFEYFSETQRNKGNFPGRFSGRQFSNSRSEMNVSTLELGDSALYLCASSSDRSGDIQYFGAGTRLSVL.

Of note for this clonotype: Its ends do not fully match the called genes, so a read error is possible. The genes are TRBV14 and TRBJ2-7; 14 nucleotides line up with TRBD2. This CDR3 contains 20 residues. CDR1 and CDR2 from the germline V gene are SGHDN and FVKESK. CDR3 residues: CASSHLPAGLAGVNSYEQYF. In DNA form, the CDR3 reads TGTGCCAGCAGCCACTTACCGGCGGGACTAGCGGGGGTAAACTCCTACGAACAGTACTTC.

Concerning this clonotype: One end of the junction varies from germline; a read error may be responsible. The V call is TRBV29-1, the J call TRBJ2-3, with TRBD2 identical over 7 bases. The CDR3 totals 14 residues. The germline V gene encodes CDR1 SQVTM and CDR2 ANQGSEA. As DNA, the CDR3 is TGCAGCTTTGAAAGGACTAGTGGTACAGATACGCAGTATTTT. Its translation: CSFERTSGTDTQYF.

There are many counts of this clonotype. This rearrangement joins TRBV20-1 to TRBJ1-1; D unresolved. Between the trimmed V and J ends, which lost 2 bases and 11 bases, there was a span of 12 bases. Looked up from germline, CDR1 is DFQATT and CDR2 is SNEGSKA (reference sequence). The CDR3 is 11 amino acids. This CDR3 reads CSARFGQRAFF. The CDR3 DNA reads TGCAGTGCTAGATTTGGGCAGAGGGCTTTCTTT.

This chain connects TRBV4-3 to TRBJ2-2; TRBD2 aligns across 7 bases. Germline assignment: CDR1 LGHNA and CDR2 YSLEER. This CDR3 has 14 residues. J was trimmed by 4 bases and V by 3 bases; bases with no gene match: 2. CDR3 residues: CASSHASGTGELFF. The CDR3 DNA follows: TGCGCCAGCAGCCATGCTAGCGGCACCGGGGAGCTGTTTTTT.

CDR3 bases: TGTGCCAGCAGTTACCAGGCTTCGATGAACACTGAAGCTTTCTTT. Translating gives CASSYQASMNTEAFF. The chain joins TRBV6-2 or TRBV6-3 to TRBJ1-1, with unresolved D. The CDR3 totals 15 residues. With 2 bases removed from V and 0 bases from J, the gap between germline ends came to 10 bases. The germline V gene has CDR1 MNHEY and CDR2 SVGEGT.

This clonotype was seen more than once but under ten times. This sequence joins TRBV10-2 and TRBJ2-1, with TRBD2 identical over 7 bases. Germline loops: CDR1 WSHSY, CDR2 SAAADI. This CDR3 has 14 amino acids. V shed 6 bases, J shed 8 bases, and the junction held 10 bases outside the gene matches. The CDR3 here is CASSGGLVFYEQFF. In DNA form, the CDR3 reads TGCGCCAGCAGCGGCGGACTAGTTTTCTATGAGCAGTTCTTC.

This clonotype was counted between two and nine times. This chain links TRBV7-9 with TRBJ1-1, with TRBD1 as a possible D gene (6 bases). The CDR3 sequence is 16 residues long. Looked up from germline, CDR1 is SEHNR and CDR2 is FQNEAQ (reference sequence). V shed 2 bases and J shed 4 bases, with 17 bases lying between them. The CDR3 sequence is CASSLSGGGAGTEAFF. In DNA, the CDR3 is TGTGCCAGCAGCTTATCGGGGGGCGGCGCGGGCACTGAAGCTTTCTTT.

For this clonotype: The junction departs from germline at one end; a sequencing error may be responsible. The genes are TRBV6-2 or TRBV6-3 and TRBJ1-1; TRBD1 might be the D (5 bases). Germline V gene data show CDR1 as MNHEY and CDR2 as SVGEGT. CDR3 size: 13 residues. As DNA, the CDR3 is TGTGCCGGCAGGATTCAGGGTGGCACTGAAGCTTTCTTT. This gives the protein CAGRIQGGTEAFF.

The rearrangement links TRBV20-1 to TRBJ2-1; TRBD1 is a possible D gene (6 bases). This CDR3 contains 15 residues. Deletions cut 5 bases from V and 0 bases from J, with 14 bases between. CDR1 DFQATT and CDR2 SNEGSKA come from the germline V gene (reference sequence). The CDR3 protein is CSAGTWKSSYNEQFF. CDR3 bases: TGCAGTGCTGGGACATGGAAGAGCTCCTACAATGAGCAGTTCTTC.

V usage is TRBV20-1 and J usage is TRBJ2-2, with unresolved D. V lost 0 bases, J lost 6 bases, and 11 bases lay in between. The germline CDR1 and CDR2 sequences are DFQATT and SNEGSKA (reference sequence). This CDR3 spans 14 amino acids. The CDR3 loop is CSARDKNIAGELFF. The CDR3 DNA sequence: TGCAGTGCTAGAGACAAGAATATCGCCGGGGAGCTGTTTTTT.

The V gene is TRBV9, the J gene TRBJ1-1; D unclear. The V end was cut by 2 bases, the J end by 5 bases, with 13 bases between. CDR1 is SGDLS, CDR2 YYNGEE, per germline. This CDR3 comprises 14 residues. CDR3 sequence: CASSVGPPWTEAFF. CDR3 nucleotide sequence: TGTGCCAGCAGCGTTGGCCCGCCGTGGACTGAAGCTTTCTTT.

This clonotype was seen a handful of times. The CDR3 loop is CASSPIGGDNYGYTF. CDR3 coding DNA: TGTGCCAGCAGCCCCATAGGAGGAGACAACTATGGCTACACCTTC. This chain connects TRBV7-3 to TRBJ1-2; D remains unclear. The CDR3 is 15 amino acids. From germline, CDR1 is SGHTA and CDR2 FQGTGA. V was cut by 5 bases and J by 2 bases, with 15 bases left in between.